The T cell receptor (beta chain) described here comes from a study of CD8 T cells in Susac syndrome. Findings of the study overall: The number of individuals included in the study's TCR sequencing and HLA analysis was acknowledged as relatively small.

Note on this clonotype: Its target is unknown.

About 0.5 to 1 ug RNA was reverse transcribed with random hexamers. Via MiXCR, TCRdb re-called the immunoSEQ multiplex PCR reads, giving one row per CDR3 protein. The sample holds 330,000 or so distinct CDR3 sequences, over 75% seen once. V shed 1 base and J shed 2 bases, with 15 bases lying between them. In germline, CDR1 is DFQATT, CDR2 SNEGSKA (reference sequence). The CDR3 is 15 amino acids. Isolation of CD8+ and CD4+ T cells was performed negatively, whereas enrichment of TEMRA cells was done by FACS. The chain has TRBV20-1 and TRBJ2-7; D may be TRBD2 (5 bases). This TCR was sampled from a human donor with multiple sclerosis. The sequencing input was CD8+ T cells from PBMCs. CDR3 DNA sequence: TGCAGTGCTAGAGGGATGAGGGCTCTTACCTACGAGCAGTACTTC. Amino acid sequence: CSARGMRALTYEQYF.